The T cell receptor (beta chain) described here comes from a study of spatial heterogeneity in lung cancer. Study overall: Beta-chain sequences consistently outnumbered alpha-chain sequences in detection.

The sample's time point: sample taken at primary tumor resection. Frozen PBMC, nontumor lung or tumor provided whole RNA, which was sequenced unsorted. Trimming left V 7 bases short and J 10 bases short, with 19 bases between. Germline CDR1 reads LNHDA; CDR2 reads SQIVND (reference sequence). This CDR3 is 14 amino acids long. This clonotype rates as medium-sized. TCRdb called the 5' RACE reads again in MiXCR, with one record for every CDR3 protein. The sample lists over 2,000 distinct CDR3 sequences, less than 15% occurring once. This TCR was sampled from a female donor with early-stage non-small cell lung cancer. Sequenced here: normal lung tissue next to the tumor, sampled at surgery. This rearrangement joins TRBV19 to TRBJ1-4, with D maybe TRBD1 (5 bases). CDR3 nucleotides: TGTGCCAGTACCCCATCGGGGCAGCTTGGAAAACTGTTTTTT. This encodes CASTPSGQLGKLFF.